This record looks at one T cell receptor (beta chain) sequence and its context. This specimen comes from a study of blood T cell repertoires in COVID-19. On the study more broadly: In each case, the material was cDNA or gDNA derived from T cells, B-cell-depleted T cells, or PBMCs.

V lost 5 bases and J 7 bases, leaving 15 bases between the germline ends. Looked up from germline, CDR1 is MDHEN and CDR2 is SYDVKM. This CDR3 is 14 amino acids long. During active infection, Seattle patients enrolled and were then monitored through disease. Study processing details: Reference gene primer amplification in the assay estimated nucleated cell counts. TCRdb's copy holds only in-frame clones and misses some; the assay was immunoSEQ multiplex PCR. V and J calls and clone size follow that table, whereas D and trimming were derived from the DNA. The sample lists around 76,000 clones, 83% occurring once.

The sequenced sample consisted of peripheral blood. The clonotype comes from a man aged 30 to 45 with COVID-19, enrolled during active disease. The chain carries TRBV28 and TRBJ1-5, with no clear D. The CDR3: CASSPPSGYQPQHF. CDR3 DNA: TGTGCCAGCAGTCCCCCAAGCGGGTACCAGCCCCAGCATTTT.